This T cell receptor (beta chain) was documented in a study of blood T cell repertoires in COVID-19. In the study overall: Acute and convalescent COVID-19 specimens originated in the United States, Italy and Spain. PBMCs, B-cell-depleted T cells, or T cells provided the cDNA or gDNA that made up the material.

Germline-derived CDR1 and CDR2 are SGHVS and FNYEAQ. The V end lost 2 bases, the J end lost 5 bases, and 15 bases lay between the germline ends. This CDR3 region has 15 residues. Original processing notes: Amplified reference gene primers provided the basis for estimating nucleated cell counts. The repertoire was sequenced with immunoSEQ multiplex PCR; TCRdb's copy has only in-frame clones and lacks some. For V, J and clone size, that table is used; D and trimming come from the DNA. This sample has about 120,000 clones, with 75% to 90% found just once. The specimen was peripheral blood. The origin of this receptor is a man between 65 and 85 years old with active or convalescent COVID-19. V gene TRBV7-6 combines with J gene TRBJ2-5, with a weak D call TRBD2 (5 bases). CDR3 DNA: TGTGCCAGCAGCTTACTAGCCAAAACGGGGGAGACCCAGTACTTC. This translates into CASSLLAKTGETQYF.